A selection of T cell receptor beta chains follows, all from one sample in a study of PD-1 blockade in classical Hodgkin lymphoma. Some clones are missing from TCRdb's copy, which holds only in-frame ones; the method was immunoSEQ multiplex PCR. The sample lists about 18,000 clones, around 79% occurring once. Sequencing used peripheral blood mononuclear cells (PBMCs), obtained before the second cycle of nivolumab. Source of these receptors: a human donor with classical Hodgkin lymphoma. CDR3s leave out the opening cysteine and the closing phenylalanine or tryptophan.

v_gene: TRBV7-7
len: 11
CDR3aa: ASSLVWGEKLF

v_gene: TRBV11-2
len: 13
CDR3aa: ASSFSHRLRYEQY

v_gene: TRBV28
len: 15
CDR3aa: ASSSLTDEGGGETQY

v_gene: TRBV30
len: 11
CDR3aa: AWSVHGGAGYT

v_gene: TRBV29-1
len: 10
CDR3aa: SVGADPYEQY

v_gene: TRBV5-1
len: 12
CDR3aa: ASSSRQGGETQY

v_gene: TRBV5-8
len: 12
CDR3aa: ASSFGRMNTEAF

v_gene: TRBV7-2
len: 12
CDR3aa: ASSLGGLTDTQY

v_gene: TRBV4-3
len: 13
CDR3aa: ASSQDGTGVDTQY

v_gene: TRBV6-5
len: 13
CDR3aa: ASSPSAGAAYEQY

v_gene: TRBV25-1
len: 12
CDR3aa: ASSEATYYEKLF

v_gene: TRBV7-9
len: 10
CDR3aa: ASSFNNQPQH

v_gene: TRBV18
len: 12
CDR3aa: ASSPPTGRDEQY

v_gene: TRBV20-1
len: 9
CDR3aa: SASLLNTQY

v_gene: TRBV27
len: 17
CDR3aa: ASSLRWDRALIAKNIQY

v_gene: TRBV6-4
len: 14
CDR3aa: ASRDKREVTRYGYT

v_gene: TRBV30
len: 13
CDR3aa: AWSAGQTEHSPLH

v_gene: TRBV10-3
len: 11
CDR3aa: AIRTTLGTEAF

v_gene: TRBV27
len: 13
CDR3aa: ASSRLAGGGDTQY

v_gene: TRBV27
len: 14
CDR3aa: ASRTVGGAGYTEAF

v_gene: TRBV10-2
len: 12
CDR3aa: ASSEPGGRETQY

v_gene: TRBV18
len: 11
CDR3aa: ASYNPEGGELF

v_gene: TRBV7-3
len: 12
CDR3aa: ASSPQDRGETQY

v_gene: TRBV28
len: 11
CDR3aa: ASNTAFPGELF

v_gene: TRBV11-3
len: 11
CDR3aa: ASSSHPNTEAF

v_gene: TRBV5-1
len: 12
CDR3aa: ASSLQGNTYEQY

v_gene: TRBV19
len: 15
CDR3aa: ASSIDRSFYSNQPQH

v_gene: TRBV25-1
len: 11
CDR3aa: ASSADRVDGYT

v_gene: TRBV9
len: 14
CDR3aa: ASSVVSGSWSGELF

v_gene: TRBV4-2
len: 14
CDR3aa: ASSAYRDGYTGELF

v_gene: TRBV4-3
len: 13
CDR3aa: ASSQDEGRTGELF

v_gene: TRBV7-9
len: 12
CDR3aa: ASSSSGVQETQY

v_gene: TRBV5-1
len: 14
CDR3aa: ASSHEKGAWDGEQF

v_gene: TRBV10-2
len: 13
CDR3aa: ASSAGGSYNSPLH

v_gene: TRBV20-1
len: 9
CDR3aa: SARDSPGQF

v_gene: TRBV29-1
len: 13
CDR3aa: SVEARDRFFYEQY

v_gene: TRBV19
len: 12
CDR3aa: ASRQGLSNQPQH

v_gene: TRBV19
len: 16
CDR3aa: ASSIRAFFGKSTDTQY

v_gene: TRBV28
len: 16
CDR3aa: ATIAGGTGGGMVYGYT

v_gene: TRBV10-3
len: 11
CDR3aa: AISAGGGDEQY

v_gene: TRBV5-1
len: 12
CDR3aa: ASSLASTNTEAF

v_gene: TRBV4-3
len: 12
CDR3aa: ASSQWSSSYEQY

v_gene: TRBV30
len: 12
CDR3aa: AWSEDWGNYGYT

v_gene: TRBV27
len: 13
CDR3aa: ASSRTGLIGNEQF

v_gene: TRBV5-1
len: 13
CDR3aa: ASSRQGGMADTQY

v_gene: TRBV2
len: 13
CDR3aa: ASGGAGWVTDTQY

v_gene: TRBV27
len: 11
CDR3aa: ASSFAAPSEAF

v_gene: TRBV10-2
len: 11
CDR3aa: ASGVSSGNTIY

v_gene: TRBV18
len: 12
CDR3aa: ASSAPGQGYEQY

v_gene: TRBV18
len: 15
CDR3aa: ASSPPGASGRKGEQY

v_gene: TRBV27
len: 11
CDR3aa: ASSPDRAYEQY

v_gene: TRBV7-2
len: 9
CDR3aa: ASSLEGQQY

v_gene: TRBV10-2
len: 13
CDR3aa: ASSESRGAFEKLF

v_gene: TRBV6-6
len: 12
CDR3aa: ASSSGDLTDTQY